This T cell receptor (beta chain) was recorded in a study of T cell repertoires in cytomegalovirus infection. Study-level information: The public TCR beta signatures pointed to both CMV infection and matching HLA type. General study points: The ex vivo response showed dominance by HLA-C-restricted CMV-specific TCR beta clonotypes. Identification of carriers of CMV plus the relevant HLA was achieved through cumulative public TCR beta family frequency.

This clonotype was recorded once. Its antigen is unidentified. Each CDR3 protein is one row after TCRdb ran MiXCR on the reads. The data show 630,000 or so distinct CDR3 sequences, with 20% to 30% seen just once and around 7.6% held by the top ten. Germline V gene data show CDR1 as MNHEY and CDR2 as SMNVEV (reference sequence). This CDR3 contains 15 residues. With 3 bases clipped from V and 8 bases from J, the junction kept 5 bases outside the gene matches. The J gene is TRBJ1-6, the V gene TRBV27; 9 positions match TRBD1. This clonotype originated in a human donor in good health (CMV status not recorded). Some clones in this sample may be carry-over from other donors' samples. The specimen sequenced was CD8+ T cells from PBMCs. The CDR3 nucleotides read TGTGCCAGCAGTTTCGCCGGGGACAGGGATTCACCCCTCCACTTT. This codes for CASSFAGDRDSPLHF.